Below are 29 T cell receptor beta chains sequenced from a single sample in a study of CD8 T cells in ankylosing spondylitis. MiXCR, run by TCRdb on the 5' RACE reads, gives a single entry per CDR3 protein. The sample holds some 340,000 distinct CDR3 sequences, 14% to 15% seen once. The specimen sequenced was blood, either unsorted or a sorted T cell fraction (not recorded which). These receptors were collected from a male donor with ankylosing spondylitis or in good health (not recorded which).

The chain joins TRBV6-1 to TRBJ1-1; 10 nucleotides match TRBD1. The CDR3 sequence is 16 residues long. With V trimmed by 5 bases and J by 4 bases, 10 bases remained unmatched. CDR1 and CDR2 from the germline V gene are MNHNS and SASEGT. CDR3 DNA sequence: TGTGCCAGCAGTACCTTCCCGGGACAGGGGATCACTGAAGCTTTCTTT. As protein: CASSTFPGQGITEAFF.

The V gene is TRBV20-1, the J gene TRBJ2-2; D not resolved. This CDR3 is 12 amino acids long. Germline CDR1 is DFQATT and CDR2 is SNEGSKA (reference sequence). This CDR3 reads CTAASETGELFF. The DNA for the CDR3 is TGCACCGCTGCCAGCGAGACCGGGGAGCTGTTTTTT.

The V call is TRBV4-1, the J call TRBJ2-1; 10 nucleotides match TRBD2. CDR1 is MGHRA, CDR2 YSYEKL, per germline. The CDR3 sequence is 19 residues long. The V gene end was trimmed by 0 bases and the J gene end by 3 bases; junction bases not matched to a gene: 11. CDR3 DNA sequence: TGCGCCAGCAGCCAAGAAGCGGCTAGCGGGAGCGCAAACTACAATGAGCAGTTCTTC. Encoded protein: CASSQEAASGSANYNEQFF.

The chain uses TRBV29-1 and TRBJ1-1; D not resolved. This CDR3 is 13 amino acids long. Trimming pared 5 bases from V and 2 bases from J, leaving 12 bases between. CDR1 and CDR2 from the germline V gene are SQVTM and ANQGSEA. The CDR3 here is CSVHPIINTEAFF. The CDR3 nucleotides read TGCAGCGTTCACCCCATTATTAACACTGAAGCTTTCTTT.

The chain joins TRBV5-6 to TRBJ1-2; D not resolved. Germline CDR1 reads SGHDT; CDR2 reads YYEEEE. This CDR3 has 16 residues. With 0 bases removed from V and 0 bases from J, the gap between germline ends came to 12 bases. CDR3 region: CASSLALWTANYGYTF. In DNA, the CDR3 is TGTGCCAGCAGCTTGGCCCTATGGACGGCTAACTATGGCTACACCTTC.

CDR3 sequence reads: CASSQASRTQYF. Written as DNA, the CDR3 is TGTGCCAGCAGCCAAGCTTCAAGGACCCAGTACTTC. The chain is built from TRBV3-1 and TRBJ2-5; D uncertain. CDR3 length equals 12 residues. Trimming cost V 1 base and J 7 bases, with 7 bases left between them. The germline V gene has CDR1 LGHDT and CDR2 YNNKEL (reference sequence).

The V gene is TRBV9, the J gene TRBJ1-2; 7 bases align to TRBD1. J was trimmed by 8 bases and V by 4 bases; bases with no gene match: 14. The CDR3 consists of 15 residues. Germline V lookup: CDR1 SGDLS, CDR2 YYNGEE. The CDR3 sequence: CASSQTSRQGRGYTF. The CDR3 DNA follows: TGTGCCAGCAGCCAAACTTCTAGACAGGGTCGCGGCTACACCTTC.

This clonotype was found a few times. The chain is built from TRBV20-1 and TRBJ1-5; TRBD1 agrees at 7 bases. V lost 6 bases, J lost 2 bases, and 7 bases stayed unmatched. The CDR3 is 14 residues long. Germline V lookup: CDR1 DFQATT, CDR2 SNEGSKA (reference sequence). CDR3 DNA: TGCAGTGCCGGGGGTCAGGGGGGCAATCAGCCCCAGCATTTT. This gives the protein CSAGGQGGNQPQHF.

V gene TRBV29-1 combines with J gene TRBJ2-1; the D gene is possibly TRBD1 (5 bases). The V gene's germline CDR1 is SQVTM and CDR2 ANQGSEA. This CDR3 region has 12 residues. V was clipped by 6 bases and J by 5 bases, with 11 bases between them. This CDR3 is CSVVWGDNEQFF. CDR3 DNA: TGCAGCGTAGTATGGGGCGACAATGAGCAGTTCTTC.

The chain combines TRBV5-1 with TRBJ2-2, with D tentatively TRBD1 (6 bases). The CDR3 covers 15 residues. Looked up from germline, CDR1 is SGHRS and CDR2 is YFSETQ. Deletions cut 5 bases from V and 4 bases from J, with 15 bases between. The CDR3 loop reads CASSQRQELTGELFF. CDR3 DNA: TGCGCCAGCAGTCAAAGACAGGAACTCACCGGGGAGCTGTTTTTT.

This clonotype has just a few counts. V and J are TRBV10-3 and TRBJ1-1; D uncertain. V was pared by 8 bases and J by 2 bases, with 15 bases between. There are 14 residues in the CDR3. Looked up from germline, CDR1 is ENHRY and CDR2 is SYGVKD. Here the CDR3 reads CAIGEQKTNTEAFF. The CDR3 DNA is TGTGCCATCGGCGAACAGAAGACCAACACTGAAGCTTTCTTT.

This clonotype was observed at least ten times. The chain couples TRBV20-1 to TRBJ2-4; 9 bases fit TRBD2. V lost 3 bases and J lost 2; bases outside the gene matches: 2. The CDR3 spans 14 residues. Per the germline V gene, CDR1 is DFQATT and CDR2 is SNEGSKA (reference sequence). For the CDR3, the DNA is TGCAGTGCTAGGCGGGAGGGGTCCAAAAACATTCAGTACTTC. Residues: CSARREGSKNIQYF.

This clonotype was counted a few times. This rearrangement joins TRBV11-2 to TRBJ2-7; the D is unclear. CDR1 is SGHAT, CDR2 FQNNGV, per germline. V lost 5 bases and J lost 1, with 15 bases in between. This CDR3 comprises 15 residues. CDR3 DNA: TGTGCCAGCAGCCGCAAGACCTCCCAATCCTACGAGCAGTACTTC. This sequence encodes CASSRKTSQSYEQYF.

The chain is built from TRBV6-5 and TRBJ1-1; no clear D gene. Trimming took 5 bases from V and 4 from J, leaving 17 bases between them. The CDR3 has 15 amino acids. Germline assignment: CDR1 MNHEY and CDR2 SVGAGI. The DNA of the CDR3 is TGTGCCAGCAGTACTCGCGTTGCCGAGGGCACTGAAGCTTTCTTT. Amino acid sequence: CASSTRVAEGTEAFF.

V and J are TRBV4-2 and TRBJ2-5, with 10 bases matching TRBD2. CDR3 length: 17 amino acids. With 0 bases clipped from V and 1 base from J, the junction kept 5 bases outside the gene matches. Germline values: CDR1 LGHNA, CDR2 YNFKEQ. The CDR3 DNA reads as TGTGCCAGCAGCCAAGATTTAAGCGGGGGGGCCCAAGAGACCCAGTACTTC. Translating gives CASSQDLSGGAQETQYF.

This clonotype was counted at least ten times. This chain links TRBV10-2 with TRBJ2-7; TRBD1 might be the D (6 bases). Trimming stripped 6 bases from V and 1 base from J, with 10 bases between. Germline lookup yields CDR1 WSHSY and CDR2 SAAADI. The CDR3 contains 13 residues. CDR3 DNA sequence: TGCGCCAGCAGCCCAGACAGGTCCTACGAGCAGTACTTC. Its protein is CASSPDRSYEQYF.

The CDR3 here is CARGMTSSWSSYEQYF. CDR3 nucleotide sequence: TGTGCCAGAGGGATGACGTCCTCTTGGAGCTCCTACGAGCAGTACTTC. The chain carries TRBV27 and TRBJ2-7; D remains unclear. In germline, CDR1 is MNHEY, CDR2 SMNVEV (reference sequence). This CDR3 is 16 amino acids long. Trimming left V 9 bases short and J 0 bases short, with 21 bases between.

Many counts were recorded for this clonotype. The CDR3 spells CASSVSGVRTDTQYF. The CDR3 DNA reads as TGTGCCAGCAGCGTTAGCGGGGTGCGCACAGATACGCAGTATTTT. V gene TRBV7-2 combines with J gene TRBJ2-3, with 8 positions matching TRBD2. Germline-derived CDR1 and CDR2 are SGHTA and FQGNSA. Losses at the gene ends were 5 bases for V and 1 base for J; bases not matched to a gene: 5. The CDR3 extends over 15 amino acids.

The chain recombines TRBV24-1 with TRBJ2-1; D is undetermined. CDR1 and CDR2 from the germline V gene are KGHDR and SFDVKD. The CDR3 has 14 amino acids. V lost 1 base and J 7 bases, leaving 10 bases between the germline ends. DNA of the CDR3: TGTGCCACCAGTGATTTTGGTGGGAAAAATGAGCAGTTCTTC. This encodes CATSDFGGKNEQFF.

The chain links TRBV6-1 to TRBJ1-1, with D perhaps TRBD1 (5 bases). The CDR3 has 15 residues. Germline CDR1 and CDR2: MNHNS and SASEGT. V gave up 2 bases and J gave up 5 bases, with 15 bases separating them. CDR3 sequence (DNA): TGTGCCAGCAGTGAAAGGGTGCAGGGTGGGACTGAAGCTTTCTTT. Protein sequence: CASSERVQGGTEAFF.

This sequence joins TRBV3-1 and TRBJ1-5; possibly TRBD1 for D (5 bases). The CDR3 consists of 12 residues. CDR1 LGHDT and CDR2 YNNKEL come from the germline V gene (reference sequence). V lost 4 bases and J lost 9, with 10 bases in between. CDR3 sequence reads: CASSPGPRPQHF. CDR3 DNA sequence: TGTGCCAGCAGCCCAGGGCCCCGGCCCCAGCATTTT.

This sequence joins TRBV4-2 and TRBJ2-2; a possible D gene is TRBD1 (6 bases). The CDR3 has 14 amino acids. Germline values: CDR1 LGHNA, CDR2 YNFKEQ. V was pared by 1 base and J by 6 bases, with 9 bases between. In DNA form, the CDR3 reads TGTGCCAGCAGCCAAGGGACAGTCCCCGGGGAGCTGTTTTTT. The encoded protein is CASSQGTVPGELFF.

This sequence joins TRBV27 and TRBJ2-3, with 14 nucleotides matching TRBD2. Looked up from germline, CDR1 is MNHEY and CDR2 is SMNVEV (reference sequence). The trim removed 5 bases at V and 2 bases at J, leaving 6 bases unmatched. This CDR3 comprises 17 residues. CDR3 in DNA: TGTGCCAGCAGTCAGGGACTAGCGGGAGAGATCACAGATACGCAGTATTTT. Its translation is CASSQGLAGEITDTQYF.

This clonotype was found a few times. This chain uses TRBV20-1 with TRBJ1-4; D uncertain. Germline CDR1 reads DFQATT; CDR2 reads SNEGSKA (reference sequence). CDR3 size: 14 residues. The V end was cut by 0 bases, the J end by 4 bases, with 9 bases between. CDR3 sequence: CSARDYRFNEKLFF. Written as DNA, the CDR3 is TGCAGTGCTAGAGATTACCGGTTTAATGAAAAACTGTTTTTT.

This clonotype occurred many times. This chain joins TRBV10-3 and TRBJ1-1; no reliable D call. V was trimmed by 6 bases and J by 1 base, leaving 9 bases between them. Per the germline V gene, CDR1 is ENHRY and CDR2 is SYGVKD. The CDR3 spans 13 residues. CDR3 bases: TGTGCCATCAGCGTGGCACGGAACACTGAAGCTTTCTTT. It translates to CAISVARNTEAFF.

The table lists this clonotype with many counts. The germline gene is not matched at one end of the junction; a read error may be the cause. The chain is built from TRBV5-1 and TRBJ2-7, with 10 bases aligning to TRBD1. The CDR3 is made up of 13 amino acids. Per the germline V gene, CDR1 is SGHRS and CDR2 is YFSETQ. The CDR3 protein is CASSLGQGGEQYF. For the CDR3, the DNA is TGTGCCAGCAGCTTAGGACAGGGGGGCGAGCAGTACTTC.

This clonotype was detected only a few times. V is TRBV4-1 and J is TRBJ1-5; D unclear. This CDR3 has 12 amino acids. Trimming removed 1 base from V and 9 bases from J, with 7 bases in between. The V gene's germline CDR1 is MGHRA and CDR2 YSYEKL. CDR3 sequence: CASSQGEGPQHF. CDR3 coding DNA: TGCGCCAGCAGCCAAGGTGAGGGGCCCCAGCATTTT.

This clonotype was detected only a few times. In nucleotides, the CDR3 is TGTGCCAGCAGTGGGTTTCTAGAGGGCCGTGGCCATGAGCAGTTCTTC. Amino acids: CASSGFLEGRGHEQFF. V gene TRBV12-3 or TRBV12-4 combines with J gene TRBJ2-1, with TRBD2 as a possible D gene (5 bases). The ends were cut back, 5 bases at V and 8 bases at J, with 22 bases in the middle. The CDR3 runs 16 residues.

This clonotype was counted only a few times. J is TRBJ1-2 and V is TRBV9; D possibly corresponds to TRBD1 (5 bases). Germline V gene data show CDR1 as SGDLS and CDR2 as YYNGEE. Deletions cut 3 bases from V and 2 bases from J, with 11 bases between. The length of the CDR3 is 14 residues. CDR3 DNA: TGTGCCAGCAGCGCTGACAGCTCCAACTATGGCTACACCTTC. Translation: CASSADSSNYGYTF.